This passage covers 32 T cell receptor beta chains from one sample sequenced in a study of blood T cell repertoires in COVID-19. The method was immunoSEQ multiplex PCR; TCRdb's version includes in-frame clones alone and lacks a portion of them. The sample lists some 250,000 clones; 91% were seen once. Input material: PBMCs or T cells enriched from blood (not recorded which). The receptor source for this set is a human donor in a cohort exposed to, infected with or recovered from COVID-19 (not recorded which). The donor label of this sample is uncertain.

This chain uses TRBV4-2 with TRBJ2-2, with 8 nucleotides matching TRBD2. This CDR3 has 15 amino acids. CDR1 LGHNA and CDR2 YNFKEQ come from the germline V gene. The V gene end was trimmed by 4 bases and the J gene end by 7 bases; junction bases not matched to a gene: 8. The DNA for the CDR3 is TGTGCCAGCAGCCGGGACGGGGGGGCGATCGGGGAGCTGTTTTTT. Translated: CASSRDGGAIGELFF.

The chain has TRBV5-1 and TRBJ1-1; a weak D match, TRBD1 (5 bases). This CDR3 region has 13 residues. The germline V and J ends were trimmed by 4 bases and 0 bases, with 7 bases remaining between them. CDR1 is SGHRS, CDR2 YFSETQ, per germline. The CDR3: CASSETVNTEAFF. The CDR3 DNA reads as TGCGCCAGCAGCGAGACAGTGAACACTGAAGCTTTCTTT.

This chain uses TRBV10-3 with TRBJ1-2, with D perhaps matching TRBD1 (5 bases). The germline V gene has CDR1 ENHRY and CDR2 SYGVKD. The CDR3 extends over 15 amino acids. V shed 0 bases and J shed 7 bases, with 15 bases lying between them. CDR3 sequence reads: CAISESTSRDSGYTF. Written as DNA, the CDR3 is TGTGCCATCAGTGAGTCGACATCCAGGGACTCTGGCTACACCTTC.

The chain uses TRBV7-8 and TRBJ2-7; TRBD2 is a possible D gene (7 bases). The CDR3 is 14 residues long. Trimming removed 1 base at V and 7 bases at J, with 14 bases between. In germline, CDR1 is SGHVS, CDR2 FQNEAQ. DNA of the CDR3: TGTGCCAGCAGCTTAGGGGGGGGCCCTCGGGAGCAGTACTTC. Translating gives CASSLGGGPREQYF.

This clone appeared once. The V call is TRBV19, the J call TRBJ1-4, with D possibly being TRBD1 (6 bases). The CDR3 is made up of 14 amino acids. Between the trimmed V and J ends, which lost 5 bases and 4 bases, there was a span of 11 bases. Germline assignment: CDR1 LNHDA and CDR2 SQIVND (reference sequence). The CDR3 here is CASSVQGFNEKLFF. In nucleotides, the CDR3 is TGTGCCAGTAGTGTTCAGGGGTTTAATGAAAAACTGTTTTTT.

Turning to this clone: Different DNA sequences within this sample yield the same CDR3. The rearrangement links TRBV5-5 to TRBJ1-1; tentatively, D is TRBD1 (5 bases). V dropped 4 bases and J dropped 5 bases, with 15 bases sitting between them. The CDR3 sequence is 14 residues long. The germline V gene has CDR1 SGHKS and CDR2 YYEKEE (reference sequence). The CDR3 reads CASSRGYPSTEAFF. The CDR3 DNA sequence: TGTGCCAGCAGCAGGGGTTATCCTTCTACTGAAGCTTTCTTT.

The V and J genes are TRBV27 and TRBJ1-2, with 9 bases that match TRBD1. Germline V gene data show CDR1 as MNHEY and CDR2 as SMNVEV (reference sequence). After removal of 2 bases from V and 7 bases from J, the junction contained 8 bases not matched to a gene. The CDR3 extends over 15 amino acids. The CDR3 DNA reads as TGTGCCAGCAGTTTACGCGGGGGACAGGGCATTGGCTACACCTTC. It encodes CASSLRGGQGIGYTF.

This clone was seen more than once but under ten times. The chain combines TRBV6-5 with TRBJ2-7, with 12 nucleotides matching TRBD2. CDR1 is MNHEY, CDR2 SVGAGI, per germline. Germline trimming cut 10 bases from V and 3 bases from J; bases unmatched to any gene: 7. CDR3 length: 14 residues. CDR3 sequence (DNA): TGTGCCACCGACAGGACTAGCGGGGTCTACGAGCAGTACTTC. This translates into CATDRTSGVYEQYF.

The gene calls are TRBV2 and TRBJ2-3, with 8 bases that match TRBD2. The V gene's germline CDR1 is SNHLY and CDR2 FYNNEI. The J segment lost 6 bases and the V segment lost 5 bases, leaving 13 bases of the junction unmatched. The CDR3 consists of 16 residues. The CDR3 DNA reads TGTGCCAGCAGTCATATTAGCGGGGTCGGGGGGGATACGCAGTATTTT. Amino acid sequence: CASSHISGVGGDTQYF.

The chain carries TRBV6-5 and TRBJ1-1, with D possibly matching TRBD1 (5 bases). The germline V gene has CDR1 MNHEY and CDR2 SVGAGI. The CDR3 covers 14 residues. V was pared by 5 bases and J by 5 bases, with 15 bases between. In nucleotides, the CDR3 is TGTGCCAGCAGTCCCCAGGCCCAGGGAACTGAAGCTTTCTTT. Translated, it gives CASSPQAQGTEAFF.

The genes are TRBV30 and TRBJ2-3; D gene ambiguous. Per the germline V gene, CDR1 is GTSNPN and CDR2 is SVGIG (reference sequence). Trimming left V 1 base short and J 7 bases short, with 6 bases between. This CDR3 has 11 amino acids. The CDR3 here is CAWSAPYTQYF. In nucleotides, the CDR3 is TGTGCCTGGAGTGCCCCCTATACGCAGTATTTT.

This clone was detected a few times. This sequence joins TRBV5-1 and TRBJ2-2; tentative D call: TRBD1 (6 bases). V dropped 5 bases and J dropped 0 bases, with 17 bases sitting between them. Germline V gene lookup returns CDR1 SGHRS and CDR2 YFSETQ. This CDR3 is 17 amino acids long. This CDR3 is CASRLRGAGANTGELFF. For the CDR3, the DNA is TGCGCCAGCAGACTTCGTGGGGCAGGGGCGAACACCGGGGAGCTGTTTTTT.

The gene calls are TRBV18 and TRBJ1-1; D ambiguous. The CDR3 covers 15 residues. Deletions cut 3 bases from V and 5 bases from J, with 16 bases between. CDR1 is KGHSH, CDR2 LQKENI, per germline. CDR3 sequence (DNA): TGTGCCAGCTCACCCGGCGGAGGGATTTGGACTGAAGCTTTCTTT. Translation gives CASSPGGGIWTEAFF.

The J gene is TRBJ2-2, the V gene TRBV10-3; 7 bases line up with TRBD1. The CDR3 loop spans 16 amino acids. V shed 0 bases and J 0 bases; nucleotides not matched to a gene: 1. The germline V gene encodes CDR1 ENHRY and CDR2 SYGVKD. DNA of the CDR3: TGTGCCATCAGTGAGTCTGGACAGGCGAACACCGGGGAGCTGTTTTTT. Translating gives CAISESGQANTGELFF.

The rearrangement uses TRBV5-8 and TRBJ2-1; 16 nucleotides match TRBD2. CDR3 length: 17 residues. J lost 5 bases, V lost 4 bases, and 6 bases had no gene match. Germline CDR1 SGHTS, CDR2 YDEGEE. For the CDR3, the DNA is TGTGCCAGCAGCCCGGGACTAGCGGGGGGGTGGGACAATGAGCAGTTCTTC. The encoded protein is CASSPGLAGGWDNEQFF.

A remark on this clone: Other DNA sequences in this specimen translate into the identical CDR3. This chain uses TRBV11-2 with TRBJ2-7; tentative D call: TRBD2 (5 bases). This CDR3 is 14 amino acids long. In germline, CDR1 is SGHAT, CDR2 FQNNGV. Between the trimmed V and J ends, which lost 4 bases and 1 base, there was a span of 11 bases. The CDR3: CASSSGLGSYEQYF. The CDR3, as DNA: TGTGCCAGCAGCTCAGGACTGGGGTCCTACGAGCAGTACTTC.

The rearrangement links TRBV7-8 to TRBJ2-5; TRBD2 might be the D (7 bases). The germline V and J ends were trimmed by 2 bases and 3 bases, with 16 bases remaining between them. Germline V CDR1 and CDR2: SGHVS, FQNEAQ. The length of the CDR3 is 16 residues. CDR3 sequence reads: CASSLLGGATKETQYF. Written as DNA, the CDR3 is TGTGCCAGCAGCTTACTTGGGGGGGCAACCAAAGAGACCCAGTACTTC.

The chain uses TRBV7-9 and TRBJ2-5, with 7 nucleotides matching TRBD1. The CDR3 covers 13 residues. Per the germline V gene, CDR1 is SEHNR and CDR2 is FQNEAQ (reference sequence). The V and J ends lost 4 bases and 6 bases, in that order; junction bases with no gene match: 5. As DNA, the CDR3 is TGTGCCAGCAGCTCGTACAGGGGCAAGACCCAGTACTTC. Residues: CASSSYRGKTQYF.

V gene TRBV5-1 combines with J gene TRBJ1-2, with TRBD1 matching over 7 bases. Germline trimming cut 4 bases from V and 0 bases from J; bases unmatched to any gene: 6. From germline, CDR1 is SGHRS and CDR2 YFSETQ. This CDR3 has 15 amino acids. The CDR3 sequence is CASSLGTASNYGYTF. The CDR3 bases are TGCGCCAGCAGCCTAGGGACAGCCTCTAACTATGGCTACACCTTC.

The chain links TRBV7-9 to TRBJ1-4, with D perhaps TRBD1 (6 bases). The germline gives CDR1 SEHNR, CDR2 FQNEAQ (reference sequence). This CDR3 is 15 amino acids long. V was clipped by 4 bases and J by 2 bases, with 11 bases between them. Written as DNA, the CDR3 is TGTGCCAGCAGCTCAGGGGTACAGACTAATGAAAAACTGTTTTTT. Translated: CASSSGVQTNEKLFF.

The chain couples TRBV5-5 to TRBJ1-3; 9 bases are a match to TRBD1. V shed 2 bases and J 1 base; nucleotides not matched to a gene: 1. Germline V lookup: CDR1 SGHKS, CDR2 YYEKEE (reference sequence). This CDR3 spans 15 amino acids. The CDR3 nucleotides read TGTGCCAGCAGCTTCGGACAGGGGTCTGGAAACACCATATATTTT. Translating gives CASSFGQGSGNTIYF.

This chain links TRBV12-3 or TRBV12-4 with TRBJ1-2; a weak D match, TRBD1 (6 bases). The CDR3 sequence is 12 residues long. V was shortened by 1 base and J by 6 bases, with 6 bases between the two germline ends. For the CDR3, the DNA is TGTGCCAGCAGTTTAGAGGGGGATGGCTACACCTTC. It translates to CASSLEGDGYTF.

The chain uses TRBV2 and TRBJ2-3; the match to TRBD2 covers 16 bases. J gave up 2 bases and V 3 bases, and 11 bases lay outside the gene matches. Germline V CDR1 and CDR2: SNHLY, FYNNEI. The CDR3 contains 20 residues. CDR3 in DNA: TGTGCCAGCAGTGAGACGGGACTAGCGGGGGGGACTCACTCCACAGATACGCAGTATTTT. As protein: CASSETGLAGGTHSTDTQYF.

This chain connects TRBV25-1 to TRBJ1-2; perhaps TRBD1 as D (6 bases). Germline loops: CDR1 MGHDK, CDR2 SYGVNS. The CDR3 length is 15 residues. With 10 bases removed from V and 4 bases from J, the gap between germline ends came to 22 bases. The CDR3 nucleotides read TGTGCCACCCACCCGGGCAGGGGTCATCGCTATGGCTACACCTTC. Its protein is CATHPGRGHRYGYTF.

The CDR3 bases are TGTGCCAGCAGTGAATACGTAACGCGGGGGGGCGGCACCGGGGAGCTGTTTTTT. It codes for CASSEYVTRGGGTGELFF. The gene calls are TRBV25-1 and TRBJ2-2, with 9 bases matching TRBD2. Germline CDR1 is MGHDK and CDR2 is SYGVNS. This CDR3 spans 18 amino acids. The junction had 9 bases not matched to a gene; V was cut back by 0 bases and J by 4 bases.

This sequence joins TRBV12-5 and TRBJ2-7; D ambiguous. Looked up from germline, CDR1 is LGHNT and CDR2 is FRNRAP. Trimming stripped 3 bases from V and 4 bases from J, with 4 bases between. The CDR3 spans 11 residues. CDR3 DNA sequence: TGTGCTAGTGGTTTTGAGTACGAGCAGTACTTC. Amino acids: CASGFEYEQYF.

The chain combines TRBV5-6 with TRBJ1-1; weak D call: TRBD1 (6 bases). V lost 3 bases and J lost 1, with 10 bases in between. The CDR3 spans 14 residues. CDR1 SGHDT and CDR2 YYEEEE come from the germline V gene. CDR3 protein: CASSSTDRNTEAFF. In nucleotides, the CDR3 is TGTGCCAGCAGCTCGACGGACAGGAACACTGAAGCTTTCTTT.

This rearrangement joins TRBV15 to TRBJ2-1; TRBD2 agrees at 16 bases. The CDR3 totals 19 residues. V trimming: 7 bases; J trimming: 5 bases; junction bases outside the gene matches: 14. Germline V gene data show CDR1 as LNHNV and CDR2 as YYDKDF (reference sequence). CDR3 sequence: CATTQPWGLAGGTDNEQFF. For the CDR3, the DNA is TGTGCCACCACCCAACCCTGGGGACTAGCGGGGGGGACCGACAATGAGCAGTTCTTC.

The CDR3 protein is CASTRDRGRQETQYF. The CDR3 bases are TGTGCCAGCACCCGGGACAGGGGGCGCCAAGAGACCCAGTACTTC. J is TRBJ2-5 and V is TRBV7-2; 12 bases map to TRBD1. Trimming at V came to 7 bases and at J to 1 base, leaving 4 bases not matched to a gene. This CDR3 has 15 amino acids. Looked up from germline, CDR1 is SGHTA and CDR2 is FQGNSA.

Regarding this clone: The junction shows a germline mismatch at one end, possibly a read error. The chain uses TRBV9 and TRBJ2-5, with 9 positions matching TRBD1. The CDR3 spans 12 residues. CDR1 SGDLS and CDR2 YYNGEE come from the germline V gene. The CDR3 loop is CASSGGQGSRNF. DNA for the CDR3: TGTGCCAGCAGCGGGGGACAGGGAAGCCGGAACTTC.

The chain combines TRBV3-1 (or the pseudogene TRBV3-2) with TRBJ2-3; D perhaps matches TRBD1 (5 bases). The CDR3 runs to 14 residues. Per the germline V gene, CDR1 is LGHDT and CDR2 is YNNKEL (reference sequence). Trimming stripped 0 bases from V and 4 bases from J, with 8 bases between. CDR3 nucleotides: TGTGCCAGCAGCCAAGAAGGGGTCGCAGATACGCAGTATTTT. It codes for CASSQEGVADTQYF.

This sequence joins TRBV11-2 and TRBJ2-5; D unclear. The V end was cut by 5 bases, the J end by 5 bases, with 9 bases between. CDR3 size: 12 residues. CDR1 and CDR2 (germline): SGHAT, FQNNGV. Here the CDR3 DNA reads TGTGCCAGCAGCATACATTGGGAGACCCAGTACTTC. It translates to CASSIHWETQYF.